The present entry profiles one T cell receptor (beta chain) with its context. Its antigen is currently not known. Base quality data are lacking; no much larger clone is found one base away. The data were obtained in a study of identical twins (dated by TCRdb to the mid-2010s). Background on the whole study: To test whether fetal clonotypes persist, this study deep-sequenced TCR alpha and beta repertoires from monozygotic twins, from unrelated adults of various ages, and from cord blood. To rule out contamination, the twin experiments were replicated at different times with different library preparation protocols. The paper's findings and limits, for the study overall: Out-of-frame TCR alpha sharing in monozygotic twins was systematically underestimated by recombination models, whereas sharing between unrelated individuals was in agreement with the recombination models. Compared with coincidental sharing between unrelated individuals, an excess of low generation-probability sequences was observed among out-of-frame TCR alpha sequences shared between twins. Because the same donors could not be followed over many years, the conclusions relied on cross-sectional statistical analysis. In beta out-of-frame sequences, excess twin sharing was weaker, because having fewer shared sequences lowered the signal-to-noise ratio. Invariant T cells such as MAIT and iNKT could partly confound zero-insertion analyses, although diverse VJ usage argued against such confounding for most clonotypes. Fewer insertions were carried by abundant cord blood beta clonotypes; a weaker similar trend was observed in young adult naive repertoires, while no such trend was observed in memory repertoires.

From its cysteine to its phenylalanine, the CDR3 spans 15 amino acids. The DNA shown is the 45-base CDR3, in frame from base 1. V ends up 7 bases short and J 7 bases short, with an unmatched junction base count of 6. The germline V gene specifies SNHLY as CDR1 and FYNNEI as CDR2. Every donor was a healthy Caucasian. Miltenyi CD45RO+ enrichment and human naive T-cell isolation kits were used to isolate memory (CD45RO+) and naive T cells from PBMC. Library construction relied on 5' RACE. Sequencing was carried out with an Illumina HiSeq 2000. A universal primer binding site was added through template switching, and the final cDNA carried a unique molecular identifier so that TCR cDNA molecules could be counted accurately. Specific primers in the conserved constant-segment region were used to synthesize first-strand cDNA for the TCR alpha and beta chains. To control for contamination, every cDNA library carried two barcodes: a SMART-Mk sample barcode plus Illumina barcodes. Two successive PCR steps introduced TruSeq adapter sequences along with Illumina sample barcodes. The Illumina HiSeq platform was used with custom primers to sequence TCR alpha and beta cDNA libraries. The authors processed their data as follows. Raw reads were processed with MiGEC to extract unique molecular identifiers, and MiXCR was used to determine CDR3 positions. Recombination models were inferred per individual with the repgenHMM and IGoR tools using an EM algorithm. The tcR package in R was used for shared clonotype analysis, with sharing normalized by the product of cloneset sizes. To study raw recombination without the effects of thymic and clonal selection, out-of-frame nonproductive sequences were analyzed. TCRdb trimmed public reads at Q25 via fastp, called clones via MiXCR and kept in-frame beta chains. Identical CDR3 proteins give one entry, which carries the most common genes and DNA. Here the V and J calls rest on TCRdb's processing, not on the authors' analysis. The sample profile shows approximately 260,000 distinct CDR3 sequences; more than 12% of them were found once. The ten largest make up 8.8% of the sample.

The rearranged segments are TRBV2 and TRBJ1-6, with 11 bases in between that match TRBD1. The sample consisted of memory (CD45RO+) T cells sorted from blood. The cell subset or site label of this sample denotes: CD45RO+ enriched T cells. This receptor was obtained from a woman aged 18-29 years in good health. The nucleotide sequence is TGTGCCAGCAACGGACAGGGGGCGGGAAATTCACCCCTCCACTTT. It translates to CASNGQGAGNSPLHF.